This T cell receptor beta chain was found in a study of CD8+ T cells in alopecia areata. Overall study context: Tofacitinib lasted 6 to 18 months, then 6 months off drug. Severity was scored as percentage of affected scalp area in treated patients. The study, taken as a whole, reports: Throughout tofacitinib, many expanded lesional clones continued to persist in scalp and blood.

Sample treatment: oral pan-JAK inhibitor, 5-10 mg twice daily. Collection of lesional scalp punch biopsies and peripheral blood was performed in alopecia areata patients. Per the germline V gene, CDR1 is SQVTM and CDR2 is ANQGSEA. The CDR3 covers 16 residues. Trimming took 7 bases from V and 7 from J; bases not matched to a gene: 17. Reverse transcribed after extraction, RNA yielded cDNA as the sequencing template. Data came from immunoSEQ multiplex PCR; TCRdb stores just in-frame clones and leaves some out. The table includes approximately 180,000 clones, roughly 58% detected once. Turning to this clone: Its antigen is unidentified.

The clonotype comes from a human donor with alopecia areata. Here the sequenced sample was CD4+ T cells sorted from blood, taken around week 55, from a patient treated with tofacitinib. V gene TRBV29-1 combines with J gene TRBJ2-2, with 8 bases matching TRBD1. CDR3 region: CSDRDRSIIFGGELFF. The CDR3 DNA sequence: TGCAGCGACCGGGACAGGTCTATTATTTTCGGCGGGGAGCTGTTTTTT.